Listed below are T cell receptor beta chains from one sample, sequenced in a study of blood T cell repertoires in COVID-19. Assay used: immunoSEQ multiplex PCR; TCRdb lists only in-frame clones, some missing. The top ten clones hold 2% to 3% of a sample with 13,000 or so clones, roughly 88% of them seen once. The sample was peripheral blood. The receptor set was obtained from a human donor in a cohort sampled during active COVID-19. CDR3s include the opening cysteine and the closing phenylalanine or tryptophan. A D gene is named only where the DNA matches it firmly. A clone size is listed for some rows: how often the clone was seen (once, few, many), or a class if it is expanded.

D,V,J,size,CDR3,DNA
TRBD2,TRBV5-6,TRBJ2-1,-,CASSLGSGAGGRYNEQFF,TGTGCCAGCAGCTTAGGGTCTGGAGCGGGAGGAAGGTACAATGAGCAGTTCTTC
-,TRBV10-3,TRBJ2-1,few,CAISRDNEQFF,TGTGCCATCAGCAGGGACAATGAGCAGTTCTTC
TRBD1,TRBV6-2/TRBV6-3,TRBJ2-3,-,CASSLRTGGQDTQYF,TGTGCCAGCAGTTTAAGGACAGGGGGCCAGGATACGCAGTATTTT
TRBD1,TRBV7-2,TRBJ2-1,-,CASSLVSRGPYNEQFF,TGTGCCAGCAGCTTAGTTTCGAGGGGGCCCTACAATGAGCAGTTCTTC
-,TRBV9,TRBJ1-2,-,CASSVEPRSYGYTF,TGTGCCAGCAGCGTAGAGCCTCGGTCCTATGGCTACACCTTC
-,TRBV2,TRBJ2-7,-,CASSAQGPYEQYF,TGTGCCAGCAGTGCGCAGGGCCCCTACGAGCAGTACTTC
TRBD1,TRBV7-9,TRBJ1-2,-,CASSPGQGITNYGYTF,TGTGCCAGCAGCCCCGGACAGGGGATTACTAACTATGGCTACACCTTC
TRBD1,TRBV10-1,TRBJ2-1,-,CASSRDRSNEQFF,TGCGCCAGCAGCCGGGACAGGTCAAATGAGCAGTTCTTC
TRBD1,TRBV7-6,TRBJ2-7,-,CASSTGGSGSYEQYF,TGTGCCAGCAGCACAGGGGGCTCAGGTTCCTACGAGCAGTACTTC
TRBD2,TRBV7-2,TRBJ2-7,once,CASSLSGGAGYEQYF,TGTGCCAGCAGCCTCAGCGGGGGGGCCGGGTACGAGCAGTACTTC
-,TRBV9,TRBJ2-7,-,CASSVGEPPYEQYF,TGTGCCAGCAGCGTAGGGGAGCCTCCGTACGAGCAGTACTTC
-,TRBV29-1,TRBJ1-5,-,CSVSGGASNQPQHF,TGCAGCGTTTCGGGGGGGGCGAGCAATCAGCCCCAGCATTTT
TRBD1,TRBV10-1,TRBJ2-7,-,CASSVGGTGGYEQYF,TGCGCCAGCAGTGTTGGGGGGACAGGGGGCTACGAGCAGTACTTC
TRBD1,TRBV5-1,TRBJ2-3,-,CASSLAGQGTDTQYF,TGCGCCAGCAGCTTGGCCGGACAGGGAACAGATACGCAGTATTTT
TRBD1,TRBV7-2,TRBJ1-4,-,CASSPRPGQNEKLFF,TGTGCCAGCAGCCCCCGGCCGGGACAGAATGAAAAACTGTTTTTT
-,TRBV2,TRBJ2-4,-,CASSEAAGDQNIQYF,TGTGCCAGCAGTGAAGCGGCAGGGGATCAGAACATTCAGTACTTC
-,TRBV15,TRBJ1-5,-,CATSRGRDNYSNQPQHF,TGTGCCACCAGCAGAGGCCGGGACAACTATAGCAATCAGCCCCAGCATTTT
TRBD1,TRBV6-1,TRBJ1-6,-,CASSDRPGQGGPYNSPLHF,TGTGCCAGCAGTGACAGACCGGGACAGGGGGGACCCTATAATTCACCCCTCCACTTT
TRBD1,TRBV13,TRBJ2-1,-,CASSNRDRGDNEQFF,TGTGCCAGCAGCAACCGGGACAGGGGGGACAATGAGCAGTTCTTC
-,TRBV7-9,TRBJ1-3,-,CASSLAPGGGYTIYF,TGTGCCAGCAGCTTAGCTCCAGGTGGAGGATACACCATATATTTT
-,TRBV5-4,TRBJ1-5,-,CASSLYGQSNQPQHF,TGTGCCAGCAGCTTGTACGGACAGTCCAATCAGCCCCAGCATTTT